These T cell receptor beta chains were read from a single sample in a study of T-cell reconstitution after alpha-beta-depleted transplantation in children. TCRdb recomputed calls from the PCR reads with MiXCR, one row per CDR3 protein. The sample has around 370,000 distinct CDR3 sequences, around a tenth seen once. Material: PBMCs from the stem cell graft donor, obtained from the stem cell graft. Receptors were obtained from a human donor who donated a stem cell graft to a child with acute lymphoblastic leukemia. The conserved cysteine and the conserved F or W are not part of the CDR3 here. Each record gives: D gene, V gene, J gene, CDR3 protein. The D gene is left open where the match is weak.

>NA|TRBV20-1|TRBJ2-3
SARDGATTDTQY
>NA|TRBV24-1|TRBJ2-3
ATSEWGSWTQY
>NA|TRBV7-9|TRBJ2-1
ASSFSRSVDEQF
>NA|TRBV27|TRBJ2-1
ASSLKYVDVLAAQF
>NA|TRBV5-6|TRBJ2-1
ASSLSGQNNEQF
>NA|TRBV2|TRBJ2-2
ASIRVSAGELF
>NA|TRBV2|TRBJ1-1
ASRSKGFANTEAF
>NA|TRBV12-3/TRBV12-4|TRBJ1-2
ASRPTRPGYGYT
>NA|TRBV14|TRBJ2-1
ASRPLLQGGEQF
>NA|TRBV15|TRBJ1-6
ATSITGFNSPLH
>TRBD2|TRBV27|TRBJ2-1
ASILTPGLVDNEQF
>TRBD2|TRBV2|TRBJ2-7
ASSEATGLAGGGYGEQY
>NA|TRBV4-1|TRBJ2-7
ASSQEGGTGYEQY
>TRBD2|TRBV4-2|TRBJ2-3
ASSPSLAGGTDTQY
>TRBD2|TRBV27|TRBJ2-2
ASSVGLGGTGELF
>NA|TRBV7-2|TRBJ2-1
ASSLSWVDYNEQF
>NA|TRBV6-1|TRBJ2-2
ASSSTANTGELF
>NA|TRBV3-1|TRBJ2-2
ASRTSPTAPTGNTGELF
>TRBD1|TRBV12-3/TRBV12-4|TRBJ2-5
ASSFRTGQH
>NA|TRBV27|TRBJ2-6
ASTTPLRSRSGANVLT
>TRBD2|TRBV4-3|TRBJ2-5
ASSQDRGLARGQD
>TRBD1|TRBV2|TRBJ2-5
ASTQQGRETQY
>TRBD2|TRBV6-1|TRBJ2-1
ASSPGTSGPSEQF
>TRBD2|TRBV12-3/TRBV12-4|TRBJ2-5
ASSPGPSGDRETQY
>TRBD2|TRBV11-1|TRBJ2-7
ASSLTSGTSGRTEQY
>TRBD1|TRBV5-1|TRBJ1-3
ASSYTRTGAGNTIY
>NA|TRBV10-3|TRBJ2-5
AISESADETQY
>TRBD1|TRBV28|TRBJ2-7
ASRIPGQGAKEQY
>NA|TRBV20-1|TRBJ2-5
SARMAETQY
>NA|TRBV5-1|TRBJ2-2
ASSLEDVGELF
>NA|TRBV9|TRBJ1-5
ASSADTSNQPQH
>NA|TRBV14|TRBJ2-7
ASSQGIGQY
>TRBD1|TRBV7-6|TRBJ2-7
ASSWTQGYEQY
>TRBD2|TRBV6-5|TRBJ2-1
ASSYSVAGGPSKNEQF
>TRBD2|TRBV12-3/TRBV12-4|TRBJ2-2
ASSLRASGTTGELF
>NA|TRBV6-2/TRBV6-3|TRBJ2-1
ASSYSYTGTSSYNEQF
>TRBD2|TRBV15|TRBJ2-5
ATSRPRPTSGRETQY
>TRBD1|TRBV12-3/TRBV12-4|TRBJ2-7
ASSEQGANYEQY
>NA|TRBV5-5|TRBJ2-7
ASSGRGLNEQY
>TRBD2|TRBV9|TRBJ2-3
ASSVAGGSDTQY
>NA|TRBV29-1|TRBJ1-2
SVEGSRDKAYGYT
>NA|TRBV24-1|TRBJ1-2
ATSDGDEFGYT
>NA|TRBV9|TRBJ1-5
ASSRDTNQPQH